This T cell receptor (beta chain) was observed in a study of regulatory T cells in long-lasting Graves disease. Study-wide points: Among samples with persistent disease, TRBV28, TRBJ1-2 and TRBJ2-5 were favored. Thyroid tissue went unstudied; only peripheral blood was examined.

The sample holds a few counts of this clonotype. What it binds is not known. J lost 2 bases, V lost 4 bases, and 5 bases had no gene match. The CDR3 has 15 amino acids. The germline CDR1 and CDR2 sequences are SGDLS and YYNGEE. The authors built TCR beta libraries using iRepertoire HTBI primers and Arm-PCR of CDR3 regions. MiXCR was run by TCRdb on the multiplex PCR reads, yielding one entry per CDR3 protein. Of some 440,000 distinct CDR3 sequences in the sample, less than 25% were seen once. Time point given: persistent/refractory GD, antithyroid drugs over 5 years with positive TRAb. Scientists built the TCR library using RNA that was extracted from PBMCs.

This chain joins TRBV9 and TRBJ1-3; TRBD1 agrees at 8 bases. The clonotype was recovered from a female donor with Graves disease. The sequenced sample was peripheral blood mononuclear cells (PBMCs), obtained when the disease was refractory, from a patient treated with antithyroid drugs. The CDR3 here is CASSKLQGAGNTIYF. CDR3 sequence (DNA): TGTGCCAGCAGCAAACTACAGGGGGCTGGAAACACCATATATTTT. The full variable domain, with the rest looked up from reference TRBV9 and TRBJ1-3, is DSGVTQTPKHLITATGQRVTLRCSPRSGDLSVYWYQQSLDQGLQFLIQYYNGEERAKGNILERFSAQQFPDLHSELNLSSLELGDSALYFCASSKLQGAGNTIYFGEGSWLTVV.